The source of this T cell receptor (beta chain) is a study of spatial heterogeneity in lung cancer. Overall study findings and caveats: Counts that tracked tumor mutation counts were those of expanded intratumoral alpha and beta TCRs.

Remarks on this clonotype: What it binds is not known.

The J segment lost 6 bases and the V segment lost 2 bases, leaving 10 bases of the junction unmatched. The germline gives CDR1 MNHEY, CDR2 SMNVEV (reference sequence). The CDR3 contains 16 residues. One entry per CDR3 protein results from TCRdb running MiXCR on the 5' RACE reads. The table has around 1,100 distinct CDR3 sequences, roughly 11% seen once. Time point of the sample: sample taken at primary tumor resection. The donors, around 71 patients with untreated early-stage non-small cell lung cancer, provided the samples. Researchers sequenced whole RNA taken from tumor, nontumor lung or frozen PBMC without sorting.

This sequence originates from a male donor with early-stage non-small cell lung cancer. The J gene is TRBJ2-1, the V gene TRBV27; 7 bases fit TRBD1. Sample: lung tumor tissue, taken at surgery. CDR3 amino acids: CASSLGRQGLGNEQFF. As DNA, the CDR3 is TGTGCCAGCAGTTTAGGACGACAGGGCCTAGGCAATGAGCAGTTCTTC.